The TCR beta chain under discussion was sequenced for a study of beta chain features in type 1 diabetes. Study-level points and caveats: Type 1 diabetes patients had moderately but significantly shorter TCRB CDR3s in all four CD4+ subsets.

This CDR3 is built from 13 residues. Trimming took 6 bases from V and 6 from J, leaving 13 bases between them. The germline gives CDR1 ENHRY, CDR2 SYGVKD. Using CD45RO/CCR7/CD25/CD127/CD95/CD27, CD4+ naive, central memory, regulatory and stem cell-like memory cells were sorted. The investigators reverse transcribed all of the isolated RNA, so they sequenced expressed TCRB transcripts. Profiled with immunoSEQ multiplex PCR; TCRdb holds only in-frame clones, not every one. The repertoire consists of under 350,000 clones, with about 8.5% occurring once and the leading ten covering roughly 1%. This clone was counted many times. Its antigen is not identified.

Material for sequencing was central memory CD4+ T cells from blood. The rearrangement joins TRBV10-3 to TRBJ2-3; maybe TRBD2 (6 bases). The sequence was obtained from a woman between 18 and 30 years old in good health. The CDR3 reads CAIRGTDMDTQYF. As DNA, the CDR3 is TGTGCCATCAGGGGGACTGATATGGATACGCAGTATTTT.